The clone carrying this T cell receptor (beta chain) has a handful of counts. Its target is unknown. During its preparation, the TCRbeta library received unique molecular identifiers. TCRdb re-derived calls from the PCR reads in MiXCR, one entry per CDR3 protein. The repertoire holds about 490,000 distinct CDR3 sequences, with roughly a tenth as singletons. These data belong to a study of T-cell reconstitution after alpha-beta-depleted transplantation in children. Study-wide results and caveats: A year had passed since transplant, and T-cell counts and diversity by then came mostly from newly produced T cells.

The CDR3 is 18 residues long. Germline CDR1 and CDR2: MNHEY and SMNVEV (reference sequence). The V segment lost 5 bases and the J segment 5 bases; nucleotides outside the gene matches: 16. Sequenced here: PBMCs, sampled before TCRalphabeta/CD19-depleted stem cell transplant. The TCR comes from a child aged 2-15 years with inherited bone marrow failure, due to receive a stem cell transplant. V gene TRBV27 combines with J gene TRBJ2-1; 9 bases agree with TRBD1. The CDR3 bases are TGTGCCAGCAGTACCTCGGGACAGGGCGTGTTACCTAACAATGAGCAGTTCTTC. Protein sequence: CASSTSGQGVLPNNEQFF.